The sequence of this TCR beta chain was determined in a study of neurological immune-mediated disorders. Turning to the study itself: Relapsing-remitting patients made up most of the 34 multiple sclerosis patients, and secondary progressive patients made up 3. Study-level findings and limits: Private repertoires in all groups were suggested, as expanded clones shared no CDR3 amino acid sequences across subjects. None of the features examined (clinical or MRI) was associated with the multiple sclerosis repertoire cluster.

This clonotype was picked up many times. The antigen remains undetermined. Synthesis of cDNA used 5'RACE (with 10-nucleotide random UMIs). TCRdb redid the calling of the 5' RACE reads with MiXCR, one entry per CDR3 protein. The top ten clones hold around 1.2% of a sample with about 120,000 distinct CDR3 sequences, about 3.2% of them seen once. Source material: PBMCs. The clonotype was recovered from a woman between 25 and 40 years old with multiple sclerosis.

The CDR3 DNA is TGTGCCAGCTTCTCCCCCGGCACTGAAGCTTTCTTT. This translates into CASFSPGTEAFF. This rearrangement joins TRBV27 to TRBJ1-1, with D unclear. Per the germline V gene, CDR1 is MNHEY and CDR2 is SMNVEV (reference sequence). The CDR3 has 12 residues. V dropped 8 bases and J dropped 4 bases, with 11 bases sitting between them.